This TCR beta chain was sequenced during a study of CD4+ T cells in melanoma. Study findings and constraints: Neoantigen-specific CD4+ T cells in melanoma reportedly had diverse differentiation states. CD8+ T cell, macrophage and B cell function reportedly correlated with neoantigen-specific CD4+ T cells.

This CDR3 has 16 residues. CDR1 and CDR2 (germline): MGHRA, YSYEKL. In the case of this clone: Its antigen is not known.

TCRdb keeps only in-frame clones here, not all; method: immunoSEQ multiplex PCR. The sample lists about 11,000 clones, roughly three quarters seen once, with around 9.7% in the top ten. The rearrangement links TRBV4-1 to TRBJ2-5; 11 bases align to TRBD1. Matching the DNA end better, TRBJ2-7 makes the J call doubtful. Sequenced: cells from a culture (not recorded whether cultured in vitro). The TCR sequence derives from a human donor with melanoma. CDR3 sequence (DNA): TGCGCCAGCAGCCCGTTTACGGAGGACAGGGGGCTCGAGCAGTACTTC. As protein: CASSPFTEDRGLEQYF.